This T cell receptor (beta chain) was captured by sequencing in a study of regulatory T cells in long-lasting Graves disease. Study information: Patients with new Graves' disease had used antithyroid drugs below 3 months.

Indicated time point: newly diagnosed GD, antithyroid drugs for less than 3 months. The TCR library was prepared using RNA isolated from PBMCs. The CDR3 length is 17 residues. The germline V gene has CDR1 KGHDR and CDR2 SFDVKD. Trimming cost V 2 bases and J 1 base; bases outside gene matches: 7. Study conclusions and caveats: TRBV28 was favored in persistent disease, as were TRBJ1-2 and TRBJ2-5. Accuracy could have been hurt by small sample size.

Of note for this clonotype: Its cognate antigen is unknown.

iRepertoire HTBI primers and Arm-PCR of CDR3 regions built TCR beta libraries. TCRdb fed the multiplex PCR reads into MiXCR, producing one record per CDR3 protein. Of a few hundred thousand distinct CDR3 sequences in the sample, about a sixth were seen once. Material: peripheral blood mononuclear cells (PBMCs), obtained at new diagnosis, from a patient treated with antithyroid drugs. The chain combines TRBV24-1 with TRBJ2-1, with 7 positions matching TRBD2. The clonotype was recovered from a female donor with Graves disease. The CDR3 is CATSDWGGEGSYNEQFF. The DNA of the CDR3 is TGTGCCACCAGTGATTGGGGAGGGGAAGGGTCCTACAATGAGCAGTTCTTC.